Sequencing of this T cell receptor (beta chain) was carried out in a study of shared clonotypes between healthy human individuals. TCRdb's table, derived via immunoSEQ multiplex PCR, lists solely in-frame clones and lacks some. The repertoire holds some 350,000 clones, with about 74% as singletons. Trimming left V 6 bases short and J 9 bases short, with 13 bases between. Germline CDR1 and CDR2: SNHLY and FYNNEI. The CDR3 contains 12 residues. This clone was detected ten times or more. The sample was memory CD4+ T cells sorted from blood. As to subset: CD45RA-negative fraction. The receptor comes from a man under 40 in good health. The chain recombines TRBV2 with TRBJ2-3, with a weak D call TRBD1 (6 bases). The CDR3 is CASSPGTPTQYF. In nucleotides, the CDR3 is TGTGCCAGCAGCCCAGGGACACCCACGCAGTATTTT.